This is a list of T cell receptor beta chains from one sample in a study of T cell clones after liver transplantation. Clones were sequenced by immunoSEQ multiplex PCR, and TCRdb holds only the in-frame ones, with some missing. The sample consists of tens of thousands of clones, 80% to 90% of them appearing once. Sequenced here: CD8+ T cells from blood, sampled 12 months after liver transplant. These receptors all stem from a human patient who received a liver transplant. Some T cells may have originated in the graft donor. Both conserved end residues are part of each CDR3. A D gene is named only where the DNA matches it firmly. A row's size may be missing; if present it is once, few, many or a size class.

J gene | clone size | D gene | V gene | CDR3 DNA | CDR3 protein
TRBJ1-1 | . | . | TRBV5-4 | TGTGCCAGCAGCTCCCACTTTAACACTGAAGCTTTCTTT | CASSSHFNTEAFF
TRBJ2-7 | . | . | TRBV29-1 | TGCAGCGTTGATAGGGGCACCGAGCAGTACTTC | CSVDRGTEQYF
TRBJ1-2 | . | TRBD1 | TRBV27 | TGTGCCAGCAGTCTCGGGACAGGGCCCCTAAATGGCTACACCTTC | CASSLGTGPLNGYTF
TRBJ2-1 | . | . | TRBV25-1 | TGTGCCAGCTCTTGGACAACCTACAATGAGCAGTTCTTC | CASSWTTYNEQFF
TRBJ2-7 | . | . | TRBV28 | TGTGCCAGCAGCCCTACCTACGAGCAGTACTTC | CASSPTYEQYF
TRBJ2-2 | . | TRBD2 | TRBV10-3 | TGTGCCATCAGAGGTGATAGCGGGAGGGGCACCGGGGAGCTGTTTTTT | CAIRGDSGRGTGELFF
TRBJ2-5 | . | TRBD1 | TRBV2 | TGTGCCAGCAGGGAAGGACAGGGGCAGGCGGAGACCCAGTACTTC | CASREGQGQAETQYF
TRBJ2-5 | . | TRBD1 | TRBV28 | TGTGCCAGCCTCACACAGGGGGCGAGGGAGACCCAGTACTTC | CASLTQGARETQYF
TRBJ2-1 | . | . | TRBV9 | TGTGCCAGCAGCATCGCCACCTACAATGAGCAGTTCTTC | CASSIATYNEQFF
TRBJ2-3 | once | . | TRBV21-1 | TGTGCCAGGACGACTAGCGGGAGAATGGCTAATGATACGCAGTATTTT | CARTTSGRMANDTQYF
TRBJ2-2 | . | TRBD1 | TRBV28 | TGTGCCAGCAGCCCCCGGACAGGGCAGACCGGGGAGCTGTTTTTT | CASSPRTGQTGELFF
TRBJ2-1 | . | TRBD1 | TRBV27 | TGTGCCAGCATTCTTAATGCCGGGACAGCGCCCTACAATGAGCAGTTCTTC | CASILNAGTAPYNEQFF
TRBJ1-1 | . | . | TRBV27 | TGTGCCAGCAGTTTTGTGCGGGAGCGGGACACTGAAGCTTTCTTT | CASSFVRERDTEAFF
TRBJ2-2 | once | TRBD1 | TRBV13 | TGTGCCAGCAGCCCGAGGGACAGGGATGAGACCGGGGAGCTGTTTTTT | CASSPRDRDETGELFF
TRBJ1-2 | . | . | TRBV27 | TGTGCCAGCAGTTTCATCGGGCCGAACTATGGCTACACCTTC | CASSFIGPNYGYTF
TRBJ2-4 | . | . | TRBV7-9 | TGTGCCAGCGAGGTTCTTGGGGACATTCAGTACTTC | CASEVLGDIQYF
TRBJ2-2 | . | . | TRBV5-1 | TGCGCCAGCAGCTTCTTCGGGGGTACCGGGGAGCTGTTTTTT | CASSFFGGTGELFF
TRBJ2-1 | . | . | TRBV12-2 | TGTGCAAGTCGCCATCACCCGGGACATCCTCCAGAGGGCTCCTACAATGAGCAGTTCTTC | CASRHHPGHPPEGSYNEQFF
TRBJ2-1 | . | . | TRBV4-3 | TGCGCCAGCAGCCCTAAGGGGACGGGAGTAAGGGATGAGCAGTTCTTC | CASSPKGTGVRDEQFF
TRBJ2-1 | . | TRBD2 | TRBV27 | TGTGCCAGCAGCCATATAGCGGGAGGACCCTTCGATGAGCAGTTCTTC | CASSHIAGGPFDEQFF
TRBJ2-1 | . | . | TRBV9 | TGTGCCAGCAGCCCGTACATAAGCTCCTACAATGAGCAGTTCTTC | CASSPYISSYNEQFF
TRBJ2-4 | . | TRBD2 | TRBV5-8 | TGTGCCAGCAGCCCGGGACTAGCGGGAGGTTCCCCCAAAAACATTCAGTACTTC | CASSPGLAGGSPKNIQYF
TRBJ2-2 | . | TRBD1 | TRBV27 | TGTGCCAGCAGTTTATTACCGGGACAGGGCTTGCCCGGGGAGCTGTTTTTT | CASSLLPGQGLPGELFF
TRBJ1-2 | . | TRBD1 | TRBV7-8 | TGTGCCAGCAGCCCTCCGGGACAGGGATCTGGCTACACCTTC | CASSPPGQGSGYTF
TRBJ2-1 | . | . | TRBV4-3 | TGCGCCAGCAGCCAAGTTGGTGTGGCAGGGCATAACTACAATGAGCAGTTCTTC | CASSQVGVAGHNYNEQFF
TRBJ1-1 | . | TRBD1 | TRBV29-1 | TGCAGCGTTGCACCTGGGGACAGCGGAGTAATGAACACTGAAGCTTTCTTT | CSVAPGDSGVMNTEAFF
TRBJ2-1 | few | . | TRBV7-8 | TGTGCCAGCGGACAAACCCGTAGCTCCTACAATGAGCAGTTCTTC | CASGQTRSSYNEQFF
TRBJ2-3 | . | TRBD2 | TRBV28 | TGTGCCAGCACTTACCCCACTAGCGGGACCTTGGATACGCAGTATTTT | CASTYPTSGTLDTQYF
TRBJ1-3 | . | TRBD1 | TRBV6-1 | TGTGCCACTAATTCAGGGACAGGGGCTGGAAACACCATATATTTT | CATNSGTGAGNTIYF
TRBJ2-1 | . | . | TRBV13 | TGTGCCAGCTCGGGCCTGGGCGGGACTTACAATGAGCAGTTCTTC | CASSGLGGTYNEQFF
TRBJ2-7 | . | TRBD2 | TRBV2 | TGTGCCAGCACCGAAGAGATCCGGGACTACCTCACCTACGAGCAGTACTTC | CASTEEIRDYLTYEQYF
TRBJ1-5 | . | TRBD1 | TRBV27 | TGTGCCAGCAGTCCAGGGGGGAGCAATCAGCCCCAGCATTTT | CASSPGGSNQPQHF
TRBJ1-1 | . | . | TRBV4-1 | TGCGCCAGCAGCCAAGAGCGCGGGGTCACTGAAGCTTTCTTT | CASSQERGVTEAFF
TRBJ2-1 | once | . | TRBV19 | TGTGCCAGTACTCATAGGGACAATGAGCAGTTCTTC | CASTHRDNEQFF
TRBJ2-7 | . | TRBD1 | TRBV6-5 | TGTGCCAGCAGTTACGCGTCAGGGGGAAGCTACGAGCAGTACTTC | CASSYASGGSYEQYF
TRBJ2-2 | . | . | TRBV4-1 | TGCGCCAGCAGCCAAGGCGGCACCGGGGAGCTGTTTTTT | CASSQGGTGELFF
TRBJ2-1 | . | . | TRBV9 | TGTGCCAGCAGCGTGACTGCTGGAGAGTACAATGAGCAGTTCTTC | CASSVTAGEYNEQFF
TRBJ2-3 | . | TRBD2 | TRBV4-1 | TGCGCCAGCAGCCAAGATCAGCGGGGGAACACAGATACGCAGTATTTT | CASSQDQRGNTDTQYF
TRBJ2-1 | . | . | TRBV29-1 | TGCAGCGCGGCTAGCAGCGACTACAATGAGCAGTTCTTC | CSAASSDYNEQFF
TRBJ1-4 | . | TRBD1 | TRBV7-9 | TGTGCCAGCAGCCTTACAGGGGGAGAAAAACTGTTTTTT | CASSLTGGEKLFF
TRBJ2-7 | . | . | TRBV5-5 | TGTGCCAGCAGCTTGGGTTCCAGTTACGAGCAGTACTTC | CASSLGSSYEQYF
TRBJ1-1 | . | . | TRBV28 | TGTGCCAGCAGTTGGGCGGCCGATAACACTGAAGCTTTCTTT | CASSWAADNTEAFF
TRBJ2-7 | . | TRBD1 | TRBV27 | TGTGCCAGCAGTTTAAGTAGGGGGCAGTATTCGGCCTACGAGCAGTACTTC | CASSLSRGQYSAYEQYF
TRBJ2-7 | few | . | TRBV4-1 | TGCGCCAGCAGCCAAGATCCCGGACAGTATTCCTACGAGCAGTACTTC | CASSQDPGQYSYEQYF
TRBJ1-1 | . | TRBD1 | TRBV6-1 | TGTGCCAGCAGTGAAGCCACAGGGGGCGAGGGGGGCACTGAAGCTTTCTTT | CASSEATGGEGGTEAFF
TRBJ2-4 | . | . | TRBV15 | TGTGCCACCTTAACGGCAAACATTCAGTACTTC | CATLTANIQYF
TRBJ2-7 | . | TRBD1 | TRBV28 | TGTGCCAGCAGTCTCGACAGGGCCACCTACGAGCAGTACTTC | CASSLDRATYEQYF
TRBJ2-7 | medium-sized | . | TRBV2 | TGTGCCAGCTGGCGAGGAGGGTTCGAGCAGTACTTC | CASWRGGFEQYF
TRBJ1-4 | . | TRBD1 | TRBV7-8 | TGTGCCAGCAGCTTCCCGGGACAGGGGGCCTTTGATGAAAAACTGTTTTTT | CASSFPGQGAFDEKLFF
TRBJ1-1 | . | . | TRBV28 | TGTGCCAGCAGTTTTCTCGGGCTTGAAGCTTTCTTT | CASSFLGLEAFF